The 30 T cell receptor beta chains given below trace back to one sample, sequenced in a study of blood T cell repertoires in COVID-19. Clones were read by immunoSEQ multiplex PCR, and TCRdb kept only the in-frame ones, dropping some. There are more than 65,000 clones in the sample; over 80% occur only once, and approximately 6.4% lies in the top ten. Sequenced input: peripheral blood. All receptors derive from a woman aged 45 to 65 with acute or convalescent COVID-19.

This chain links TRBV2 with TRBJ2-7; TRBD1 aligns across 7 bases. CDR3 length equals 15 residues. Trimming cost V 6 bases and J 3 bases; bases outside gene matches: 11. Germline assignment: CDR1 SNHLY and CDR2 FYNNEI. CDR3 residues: CASREDRLGNYEQYF. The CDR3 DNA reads TGTGCCAGCAGAGAGGACAGGCTCGGGAACTACGAGCAGTACTTC.

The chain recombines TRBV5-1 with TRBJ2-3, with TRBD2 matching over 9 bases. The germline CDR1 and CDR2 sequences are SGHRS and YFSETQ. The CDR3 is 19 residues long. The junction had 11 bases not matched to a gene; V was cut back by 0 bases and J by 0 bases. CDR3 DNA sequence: TGCGCCAGCAGCTTGGCCAGGGGGTTGACTAGCGGAAGCACAGATACGCAGTATTTT. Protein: CASSLARGLTSGSTDTQYF.

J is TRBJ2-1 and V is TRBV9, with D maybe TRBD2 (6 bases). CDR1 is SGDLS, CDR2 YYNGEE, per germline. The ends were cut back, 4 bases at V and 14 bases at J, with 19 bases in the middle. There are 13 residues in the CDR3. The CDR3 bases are TGTGCCAGCAGCACCGAGTGGACGGGAGAAGAGTTCTTC. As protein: CASSTEWTGEEFF.

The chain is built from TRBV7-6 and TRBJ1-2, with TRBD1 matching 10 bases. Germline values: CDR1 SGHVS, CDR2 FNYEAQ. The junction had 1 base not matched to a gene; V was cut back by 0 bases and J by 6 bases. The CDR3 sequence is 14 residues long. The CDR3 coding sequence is TGTGCCAGCAGCTTAGCAGGGACAGGGGATGGCTACACCTTC. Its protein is CASSLAGTGDGYTF. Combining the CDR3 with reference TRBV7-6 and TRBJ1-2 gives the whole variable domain GAGVSQSPRYKVTKRGQDVALRCDPISGHVSLYWYRQALGQGPEFLTYFNYEAQQDKSGLPNDRFSAERPEGSISTLTIQRTEQRDSAMYRCASSLAGTGDGYTFGSGTRLTVV.

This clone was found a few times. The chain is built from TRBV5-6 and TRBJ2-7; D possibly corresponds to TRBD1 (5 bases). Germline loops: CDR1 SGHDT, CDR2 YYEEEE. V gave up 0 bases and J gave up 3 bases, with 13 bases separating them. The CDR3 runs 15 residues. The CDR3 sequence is CASSLATVSFYEQYF. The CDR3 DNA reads TGTGCCAGCAGCTTGGCGACAGTGTCCTTCTACGAGCAGTACTTC. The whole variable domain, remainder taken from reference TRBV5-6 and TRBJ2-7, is DAGVTQSPTHLIKTRGQQVTLRCSPKSGHDTVSWYQQALGQGPQFIFQYYEEEERQRGNFPDRFSGHQFPNYSSELNVNALLLGDSALYLCASSLATVSFYEQYFGPGTRLTVT.

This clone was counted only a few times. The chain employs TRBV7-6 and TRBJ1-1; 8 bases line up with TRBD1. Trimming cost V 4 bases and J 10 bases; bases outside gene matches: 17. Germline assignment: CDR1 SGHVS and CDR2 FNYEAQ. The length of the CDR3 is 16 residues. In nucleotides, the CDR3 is TGTGCCAGCAGCTCAGAACCCGGGACAGGAAGCTCTGGAGCTTTCTTT. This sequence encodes CASSSEPGTGSSGAFF.

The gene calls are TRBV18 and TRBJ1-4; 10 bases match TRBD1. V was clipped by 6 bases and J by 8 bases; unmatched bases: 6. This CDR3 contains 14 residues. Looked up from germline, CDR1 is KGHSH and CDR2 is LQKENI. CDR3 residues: CASSPGQGREKLFF. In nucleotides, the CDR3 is TGTGCCAGCTCGCCGGGACAGGGGCGCGAAAAACTGTTTTTT.

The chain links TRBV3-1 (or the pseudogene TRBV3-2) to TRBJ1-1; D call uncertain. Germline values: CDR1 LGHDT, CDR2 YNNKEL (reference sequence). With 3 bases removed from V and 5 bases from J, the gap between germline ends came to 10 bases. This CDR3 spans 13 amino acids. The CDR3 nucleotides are TGTGCCAGCAGCCAGAAGGGAGGGACTGAAGCTTTCTTT. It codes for CASSQKGGTEAFF.

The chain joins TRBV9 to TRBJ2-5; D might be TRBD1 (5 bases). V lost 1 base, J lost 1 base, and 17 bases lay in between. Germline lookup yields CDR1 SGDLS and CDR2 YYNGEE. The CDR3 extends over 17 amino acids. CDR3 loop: CASSVSGQAHPQETQYF. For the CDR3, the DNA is TGTGCCAGCAGCGTAAGTGGACAAGCACATCCCCAAGAGACCCAGTACTTC.

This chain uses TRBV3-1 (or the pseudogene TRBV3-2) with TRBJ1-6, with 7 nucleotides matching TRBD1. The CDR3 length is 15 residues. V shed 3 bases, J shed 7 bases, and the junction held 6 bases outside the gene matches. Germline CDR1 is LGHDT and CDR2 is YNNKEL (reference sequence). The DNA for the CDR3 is TGTGCCAGCAGCCACCACGACAGGGTGAATTCACCCCTCCACTTT. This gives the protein CASSHHDRVNSPLHF.

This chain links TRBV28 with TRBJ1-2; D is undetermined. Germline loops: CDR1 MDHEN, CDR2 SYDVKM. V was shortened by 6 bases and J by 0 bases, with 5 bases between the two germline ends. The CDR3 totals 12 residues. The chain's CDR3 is CASSQANYGYTF. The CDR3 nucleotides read TGTGCCAGCAGCCAGGCTAACTATGGCTACACCTTC.

Here the CDR3 reads CASTRQGALGYTF. CDR3 in DNA: TGTGCCAGCACCCGACAGGGGGCCCTTGGCTACACCTTC. The gene calls are TRBV27 and TRBJ1-2; 10 nucleotides line up with TRBD1. Germline values: CDR1 MNHEY, CDR2 SMNVEV (reference sequence). The CDR3 has 13 amino acids. After removal of 7 bases from V and 7 bases from J, the junction contained 6 bases not matched to a gene.

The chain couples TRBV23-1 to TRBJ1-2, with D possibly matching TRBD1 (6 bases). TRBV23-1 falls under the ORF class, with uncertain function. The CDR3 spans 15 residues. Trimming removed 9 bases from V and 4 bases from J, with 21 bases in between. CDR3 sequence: CARTDSRSWGYGYTF. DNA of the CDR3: TGCGCCAGAACGGACAGCCGATCGTGGGGCTATGGCTACACCTTC.

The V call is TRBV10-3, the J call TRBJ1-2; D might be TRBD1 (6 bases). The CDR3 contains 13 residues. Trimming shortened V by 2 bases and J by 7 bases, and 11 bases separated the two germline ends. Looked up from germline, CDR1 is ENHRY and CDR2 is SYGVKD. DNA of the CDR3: TGTGCCATCAGTGAGACAGGGTATTCTGGCTACACCTTC. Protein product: CAISETGYSGYTF.

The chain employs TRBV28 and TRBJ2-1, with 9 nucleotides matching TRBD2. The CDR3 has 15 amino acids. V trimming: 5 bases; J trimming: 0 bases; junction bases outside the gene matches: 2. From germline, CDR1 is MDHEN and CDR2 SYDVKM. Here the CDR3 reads CASSSSGSSYNEQFF. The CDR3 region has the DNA TGTGCCAGCAGTAGTAGCGGGAGCTCCTACAATGAGCAGTTCTTC.

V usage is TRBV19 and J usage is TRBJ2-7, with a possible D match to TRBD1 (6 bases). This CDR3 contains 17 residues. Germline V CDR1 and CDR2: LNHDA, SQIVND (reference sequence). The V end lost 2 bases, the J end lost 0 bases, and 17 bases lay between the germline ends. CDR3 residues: CASSISFGDTYSYEQYF. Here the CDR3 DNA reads TGTGCCAGTAGTATAAGCTTCGGGGACACCTACTCCTACGAGCAGTACTTC.

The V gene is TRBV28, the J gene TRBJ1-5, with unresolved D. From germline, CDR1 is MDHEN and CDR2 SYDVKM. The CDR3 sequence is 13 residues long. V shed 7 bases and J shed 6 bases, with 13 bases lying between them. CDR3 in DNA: TGTGCCAGCACCACCCCGGACTTTCAGCCCCAGCATTTT. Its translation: CASTTPDFQPQHF. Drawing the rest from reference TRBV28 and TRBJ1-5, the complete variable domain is DVKVTQSSRYLVKRTGEKVFLECVQDMDHENMFWYRQDPGLGLRLIYFSYDVKMKEKGDIPEGYSVSREKKERFSLILESASTNQTSMYLCASTTPDFQPQHFGDGTRLSIL.

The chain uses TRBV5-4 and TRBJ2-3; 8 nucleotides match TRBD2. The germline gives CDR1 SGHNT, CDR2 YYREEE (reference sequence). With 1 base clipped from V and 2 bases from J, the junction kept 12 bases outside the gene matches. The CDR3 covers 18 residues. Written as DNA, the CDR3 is TGTGCCAGCAGCTTGAACCGGGGTAGCGGGGCCTACACAGATACGCAGTATTTT. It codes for CASSLNRGSGAYTDTQYF.

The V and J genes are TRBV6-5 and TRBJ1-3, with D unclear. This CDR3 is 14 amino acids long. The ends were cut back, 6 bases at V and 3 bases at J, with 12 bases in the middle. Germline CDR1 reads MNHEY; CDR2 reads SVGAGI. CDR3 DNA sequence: TGTGCCAGCAGCCGGACTCGGCGTGGAAACACCATATATTTT. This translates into CASSRTRRGNTIYF.

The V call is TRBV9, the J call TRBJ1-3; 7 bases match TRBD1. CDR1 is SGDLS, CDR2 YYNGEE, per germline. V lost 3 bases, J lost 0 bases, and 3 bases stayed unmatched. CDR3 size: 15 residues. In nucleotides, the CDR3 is TGTGCCAGCAGCGCCAGGGACAGCTCTGGAAACACCATATATTTT. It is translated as CASSARDSSGNTIYF. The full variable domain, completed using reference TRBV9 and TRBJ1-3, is DSGVTQTPKHLITATGQRVTLRCSPRSGDLSVYWYQQSLDQGLQFLIQYYNGEERAKGNILERFSAQQFPDLHSELNLSSLELGDSALYFCASSARDSSGNTIYFGEGSWLTVV.

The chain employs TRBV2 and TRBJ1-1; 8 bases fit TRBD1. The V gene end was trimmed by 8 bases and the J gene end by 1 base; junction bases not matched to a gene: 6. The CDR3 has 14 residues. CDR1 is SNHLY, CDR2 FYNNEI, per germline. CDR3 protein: CASRGQESNTEAFF. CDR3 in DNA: TGTGCCAGCCGGGGACAGGAGTCGAACACTGAAGCTTTCTTT.

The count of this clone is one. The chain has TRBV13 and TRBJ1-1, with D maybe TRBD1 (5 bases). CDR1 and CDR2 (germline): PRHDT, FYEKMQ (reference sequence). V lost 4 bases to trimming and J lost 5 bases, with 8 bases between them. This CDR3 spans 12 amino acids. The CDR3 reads CASSSRDTEAFF. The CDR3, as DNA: TGTGCCAGCAGCTCCAGGGATACTGAAGCTTTCTTT.

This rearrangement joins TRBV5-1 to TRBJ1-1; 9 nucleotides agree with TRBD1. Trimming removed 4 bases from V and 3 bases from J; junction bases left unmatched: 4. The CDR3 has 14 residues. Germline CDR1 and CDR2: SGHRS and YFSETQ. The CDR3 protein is CASSGQGPYTEAFF. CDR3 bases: TGCGCCAGCAGCGGACAGGGGCCGTACACTGAAGCTTTCTTT.

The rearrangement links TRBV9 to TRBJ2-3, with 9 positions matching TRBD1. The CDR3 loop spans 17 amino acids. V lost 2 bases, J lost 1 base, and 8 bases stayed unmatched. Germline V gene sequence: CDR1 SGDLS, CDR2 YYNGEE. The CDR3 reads CASSVRIDRGGTDTQYF. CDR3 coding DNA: TGTGCCAGCAGCGTCAGAATTGACAGGGGGGGCACAGATACGCAGTATTTT. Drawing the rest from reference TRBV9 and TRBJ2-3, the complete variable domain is DSGVTQTPKHLITATGQRVTLRCSPRSGDLSVYWYQQSLDQGLQFLIQYYNGEERAKGNILERFSAQQFPDLHSELNLSSLELGDSALYFCASSVRIDRGGTDTQYFGPGTRLTVL.

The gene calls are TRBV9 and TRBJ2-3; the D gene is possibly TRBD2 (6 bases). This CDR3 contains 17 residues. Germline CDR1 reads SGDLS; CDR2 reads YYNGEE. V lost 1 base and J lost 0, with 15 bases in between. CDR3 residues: CASSVIDGGRSTDTQYF. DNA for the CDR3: TGTGCCAGCAGCGTAATCGACGGGGGACGTAGCACAGATACGCAGTATTTT. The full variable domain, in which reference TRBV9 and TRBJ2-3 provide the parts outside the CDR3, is DSGVTQTPKHLITATGQRVTLRCSPRSGDLSVYWYQQSLDQGLQFLIQYYNGEERAKGNILERFSAQQFPDLHSELNLSSLELGDSALYFCASSVIDGGRSTDTQYFGPGTRLTVL.

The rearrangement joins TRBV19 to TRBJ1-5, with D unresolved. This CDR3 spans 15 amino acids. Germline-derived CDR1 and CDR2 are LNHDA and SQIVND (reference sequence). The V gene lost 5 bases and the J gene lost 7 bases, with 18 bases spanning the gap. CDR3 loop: CASSDRPTGEQPQHF. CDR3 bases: TGTGCCAGTAGTGACCGACCAACCGGGGAGCAGCCCCAGCATTTT.

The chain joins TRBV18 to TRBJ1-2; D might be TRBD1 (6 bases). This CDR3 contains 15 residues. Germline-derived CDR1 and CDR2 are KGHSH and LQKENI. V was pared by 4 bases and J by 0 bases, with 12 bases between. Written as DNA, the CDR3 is TGTGCCAGCTCACGAGACAGGAGGACTAACTATGGCTACACCTTC. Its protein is CASSRDRRTNYGYTF.

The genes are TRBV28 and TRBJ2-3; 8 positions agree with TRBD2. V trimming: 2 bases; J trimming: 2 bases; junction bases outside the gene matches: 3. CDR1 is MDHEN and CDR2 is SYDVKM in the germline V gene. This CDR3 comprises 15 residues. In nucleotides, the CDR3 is TGTGCCAGCAGTTTAAATAGCGGGAACACAGATACGCAGTATTTT. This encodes CASSLNSGNTDTQYF.

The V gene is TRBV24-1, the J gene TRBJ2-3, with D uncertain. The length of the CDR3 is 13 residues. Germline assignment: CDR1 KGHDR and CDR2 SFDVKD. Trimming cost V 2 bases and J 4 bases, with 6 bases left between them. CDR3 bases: TGTGCCACCAGTGATTCAGGCCCAGATACGCAGTATTTT. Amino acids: CATSDSGPDTQYF.

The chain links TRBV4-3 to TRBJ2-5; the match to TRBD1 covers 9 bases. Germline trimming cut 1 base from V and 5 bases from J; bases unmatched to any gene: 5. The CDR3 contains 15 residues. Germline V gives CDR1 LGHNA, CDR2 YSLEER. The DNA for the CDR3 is TGCGCCAGCAGCCAAGTCGGGACAGGGACGGAGACCCAGTACTTC. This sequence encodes CASSQVGTGTETQYF.